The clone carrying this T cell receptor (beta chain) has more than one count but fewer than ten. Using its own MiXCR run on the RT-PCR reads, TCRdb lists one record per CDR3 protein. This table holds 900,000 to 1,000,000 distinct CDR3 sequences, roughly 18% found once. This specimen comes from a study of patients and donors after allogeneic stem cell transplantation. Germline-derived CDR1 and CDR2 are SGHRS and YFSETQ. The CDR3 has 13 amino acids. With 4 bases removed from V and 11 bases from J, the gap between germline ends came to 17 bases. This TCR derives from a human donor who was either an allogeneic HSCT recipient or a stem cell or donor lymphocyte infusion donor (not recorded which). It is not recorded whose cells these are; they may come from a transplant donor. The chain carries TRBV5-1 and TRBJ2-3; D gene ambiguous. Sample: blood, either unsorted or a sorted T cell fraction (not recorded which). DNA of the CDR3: TGCGCCAGCAGCCCGGAACTAAGATGGGGGCAGTATTTT. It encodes CASSPELRWGQYF. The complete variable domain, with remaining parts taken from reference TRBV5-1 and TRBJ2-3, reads KAGVTQTPRYLIKTRGQQVTLSCSPISGHRSVSWYQQTPGQGLQFLFEYFSETQRNKGNFPGRFSGRQFSNSRSEMNVSTLELGDSALYLCASSPELRWGQYFGPGTRLTVL.